Described below is a single T cell receptor (beta chain) sequence and its context. Antigen specificity is unknown. These data originate in a study of identifying expanded T cells in peripheral blood. Overall study results and limits: Approximately 1.2 clones differed between technical replicates, versus roughly 16 and 20 over time. Across healthy donors, higher total template counts meant significantly greater roughly two-week count variance.

Measured with immunoSEQ multiplex PCR; TCRdb has only the in-frame clones, and not every one. The table includes some 96,000 clones, about 87% detected once. No infections or other immune events were documented during collection. The V gene end was trimmed by 3 bases and the J gene end by 0 bases; junction bases not matched to a gene: 1. Germline CDR1 reads SNHLY; CDR2 reads FYNNEI. The CDR3 is made up of 15 amino acids. The specimen was blood. The V and J genes are TRBV2 and TRBJ2-1; 8 bases are shared with TRBD1. The receptor was derived from a person aged 18 to 75 in good health. The CDR3 reads CASSDTGGSYNEQFF. In DNA, the CDR3 is TGTGCCAGCAGTGATACAGGGGGCTCCTACAATGAGCAGTTCTTC.